This T cell receptor beta chain was sequenced in a study of blood T cell repertoires in COVID-19. Across the whole study: Researchers got acute and convalescent COVID-19 samples from the United States, Italy and Spain. PBMCs, B-cell-depleted T cells, or T cells provided the cDNA or gDNA that made up the material.

In the study's own analysis: How many nucleated cells were present was estimated from reference gene primer amplification. Data came from immunoSEQ multiplex PCR; TCRdb stores just in-frame clones and leaves some out. D and trimming were read from the DNA, whereas the V and J calls and clone size are those reported in that table. The profile shows about 180,000 clones, approximately 90% of them singletons. The CDR3 covers 15 residues. Germline loops: CDR1 MDHEN, CDR2 SYDVKM. Trimming took 4 bases from V and 9 from J; bases not matched to a gene: 13. Sequenced material: peripheral blood. The chain joins TRBV28 to TRBJ1-1; 8 nucleotides agree with TRBD1. The TCR comes from a woman younger than 45 with acute or convalescent COVID-19. In nucleotides, the CDR3 is TGTGCCAGCAGTTCTGGTGGGACAGGCTTAGGAAAAGCTTTCTTT. Translation: CASSSGGTGLGKAFF.